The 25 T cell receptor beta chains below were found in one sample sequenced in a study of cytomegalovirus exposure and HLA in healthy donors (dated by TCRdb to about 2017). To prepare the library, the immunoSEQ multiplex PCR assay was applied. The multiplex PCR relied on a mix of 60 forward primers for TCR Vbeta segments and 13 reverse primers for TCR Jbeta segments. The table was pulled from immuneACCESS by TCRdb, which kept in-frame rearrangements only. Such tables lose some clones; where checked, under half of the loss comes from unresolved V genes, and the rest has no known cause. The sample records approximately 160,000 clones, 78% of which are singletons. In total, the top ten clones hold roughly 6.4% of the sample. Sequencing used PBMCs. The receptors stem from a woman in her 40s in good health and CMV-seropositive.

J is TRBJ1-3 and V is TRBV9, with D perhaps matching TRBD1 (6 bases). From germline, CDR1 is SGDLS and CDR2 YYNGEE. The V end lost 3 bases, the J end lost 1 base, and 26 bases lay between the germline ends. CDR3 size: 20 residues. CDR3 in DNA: TGTGCCAGCAGCGCCACCCCCGCGCAGGGGATATCCAGTTCTGGAAACACCATATATTTT. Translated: CASSATPAQGISSSGNTIYF.

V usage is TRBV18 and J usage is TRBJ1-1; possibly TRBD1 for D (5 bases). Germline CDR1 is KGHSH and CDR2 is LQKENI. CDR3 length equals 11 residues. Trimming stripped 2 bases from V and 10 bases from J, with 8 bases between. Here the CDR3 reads CASSPGQGAFF. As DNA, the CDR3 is TGTGCCAGCTCACCAGGGCAGGGAGCTTTCTTT.

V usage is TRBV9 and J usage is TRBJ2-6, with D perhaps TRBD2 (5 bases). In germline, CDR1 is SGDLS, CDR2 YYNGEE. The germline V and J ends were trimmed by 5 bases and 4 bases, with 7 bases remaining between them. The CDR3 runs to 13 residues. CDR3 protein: CASRREGANVLTF. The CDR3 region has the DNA TGTGCCAGCAGGAGGGAGGGGGCCAACGTCCTGACTTTC. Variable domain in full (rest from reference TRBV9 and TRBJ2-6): DSGVTQTPKHLITATGQRVTLRCSPRSGDLSVYWYQQSLDQGLQFLIQYYNGEERAKGNILERFSAQQFPDLHSELNLSSLELGDSALYFCASRREGANVLTFGAGSRLTVL.

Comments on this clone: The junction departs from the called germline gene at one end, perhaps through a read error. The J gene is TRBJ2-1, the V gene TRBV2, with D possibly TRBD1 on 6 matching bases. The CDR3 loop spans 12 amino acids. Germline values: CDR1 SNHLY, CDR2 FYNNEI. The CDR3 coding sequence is TGTGCTAGCAGGACAGATGACAATGAGCAGTTCTTC. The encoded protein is CASRTDDNEQFF.

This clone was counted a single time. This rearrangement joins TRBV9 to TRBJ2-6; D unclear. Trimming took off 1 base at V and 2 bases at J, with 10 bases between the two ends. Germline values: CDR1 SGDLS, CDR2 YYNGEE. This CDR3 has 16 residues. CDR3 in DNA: TGTGCCAGCAGCGTACACCCGCGGACTGGGGCCAACGTCCTGACTTTC. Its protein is CASSVHPRTGANVLTF.

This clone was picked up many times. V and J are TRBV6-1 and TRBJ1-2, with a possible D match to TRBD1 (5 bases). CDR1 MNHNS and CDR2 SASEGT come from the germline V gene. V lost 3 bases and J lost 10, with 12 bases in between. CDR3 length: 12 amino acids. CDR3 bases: TGTGCCAGCAGTGACCAGACCAGGGACTACACCTTC. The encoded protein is CASSDQTRDYTF.

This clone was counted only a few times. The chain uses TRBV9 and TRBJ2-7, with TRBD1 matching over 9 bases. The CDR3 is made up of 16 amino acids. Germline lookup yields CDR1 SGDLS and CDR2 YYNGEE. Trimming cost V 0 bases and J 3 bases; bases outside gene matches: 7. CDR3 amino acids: CASSVGPGQGDYEQYF. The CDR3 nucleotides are TGTGCCAGCAGCGTAGGTCCGGGACAGGGTGACTACGAGCAGTACTTC.

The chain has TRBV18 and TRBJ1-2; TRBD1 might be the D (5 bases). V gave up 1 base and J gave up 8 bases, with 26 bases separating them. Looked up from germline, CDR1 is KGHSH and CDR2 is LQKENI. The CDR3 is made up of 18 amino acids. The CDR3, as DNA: TGTGCCAGCTCACCACTATCCCGTCAGACAGCGAAGCTTACCGGCTACACCTTC. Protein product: CASSPLSRQTAKLTGYTF.

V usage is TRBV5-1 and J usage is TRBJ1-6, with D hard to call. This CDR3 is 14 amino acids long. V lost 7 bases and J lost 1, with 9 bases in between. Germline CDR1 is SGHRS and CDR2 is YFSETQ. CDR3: CASATGSYNSPLHF. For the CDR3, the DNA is TGCGCCAGCGCCACCGGGTCCTATAATTCACCCCTCCACTTT.

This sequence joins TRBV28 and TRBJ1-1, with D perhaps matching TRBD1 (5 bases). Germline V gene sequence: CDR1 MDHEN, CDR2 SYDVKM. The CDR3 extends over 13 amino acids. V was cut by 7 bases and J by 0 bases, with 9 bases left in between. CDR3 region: CASKGLMNTEAFF. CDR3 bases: TGTGCCAGCAAGGGACTGATGAACACTGAAGCTTTCTTT.

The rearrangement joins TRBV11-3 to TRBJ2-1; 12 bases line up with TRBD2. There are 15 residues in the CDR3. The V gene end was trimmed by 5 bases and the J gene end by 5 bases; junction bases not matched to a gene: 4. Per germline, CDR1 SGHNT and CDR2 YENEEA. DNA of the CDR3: TGTGCCAGCAGCACCGGGACTAGCGGGCACAATGAGCAGTTCTTC. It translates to CASSTGTSGHNEQFF.

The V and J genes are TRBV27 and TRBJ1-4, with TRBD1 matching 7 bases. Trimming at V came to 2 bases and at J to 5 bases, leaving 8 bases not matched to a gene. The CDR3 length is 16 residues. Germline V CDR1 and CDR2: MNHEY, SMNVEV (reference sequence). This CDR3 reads CASSLRPGQQNEKLFF. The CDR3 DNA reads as TGTGCCAGCAGTTTACGGCCGGGACAGCAAAATGAAAAACTGTTTTTT.

CDR3 protein: CASSEYVGQGREQYF. CDR3 in DNA: TGTGCCAGCAGTGAATATGTGGGACAGGGGCGGGAGCAGTACTTC. The chain is built from TRBV25-1 and TRBJ2-7, with 10 positions matching TRBD1. The CDR3 contains 15 residues. V shed 0 bases and J 7 bases; nucleotides not matched to a gene: 6. Germline lookup yields CDR1 MGHDK and CDR2 SYGVNS.

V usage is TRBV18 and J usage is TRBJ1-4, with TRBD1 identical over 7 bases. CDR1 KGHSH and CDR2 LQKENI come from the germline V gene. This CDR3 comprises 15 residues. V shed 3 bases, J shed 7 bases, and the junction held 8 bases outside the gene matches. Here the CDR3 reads CASSPPGTVGEKLFF. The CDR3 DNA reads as TGTGCCAGCTCACCGCCCGGGACAGTCGGTGAAAAACTGTTTTTT.

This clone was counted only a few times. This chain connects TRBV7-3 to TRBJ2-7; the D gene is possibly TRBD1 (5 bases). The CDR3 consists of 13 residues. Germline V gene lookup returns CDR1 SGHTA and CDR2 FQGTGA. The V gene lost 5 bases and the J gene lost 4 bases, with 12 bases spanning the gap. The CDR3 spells CASSLVDRYEQYF. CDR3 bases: TGTGCCAGCAGCCTAGTAGACAGATACGAGCAGTACTTC.

CDR3 nucleotide sequence: TGCGCCAGCAGCCTGACAGACGGGAACACTGAAGCTTTCTTT. This sequence encodes CASSLTDGNTEAFF. This chain connects TRBV5-1 to TRBJ1-1, with D perhaps matching TRBD1 (5 bases). Trimming stripped 4 bases from V and 1 base from J, with 11 bases between. The CDR3 has 14 amino acids. Germline CDR1 SGHRS, CDR2 YFSETQ.

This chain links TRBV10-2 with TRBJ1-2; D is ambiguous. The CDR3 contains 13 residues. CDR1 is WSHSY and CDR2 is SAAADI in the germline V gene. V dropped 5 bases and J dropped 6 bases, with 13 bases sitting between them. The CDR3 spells CASSPRRRDGYTF. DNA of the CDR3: TGCGCCAGCAGTCCGAGGCGGAGGGATGGCTACACCTTC.

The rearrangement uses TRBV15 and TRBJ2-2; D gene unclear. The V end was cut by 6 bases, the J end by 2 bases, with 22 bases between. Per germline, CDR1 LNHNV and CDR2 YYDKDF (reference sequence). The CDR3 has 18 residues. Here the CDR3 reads CATSDTLPTGPNTGELFF. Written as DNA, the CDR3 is TGTGCCACCAGTGATACCCTCCCGACTGGCCCAAACACCGGGGAGCTGTTTTTT.

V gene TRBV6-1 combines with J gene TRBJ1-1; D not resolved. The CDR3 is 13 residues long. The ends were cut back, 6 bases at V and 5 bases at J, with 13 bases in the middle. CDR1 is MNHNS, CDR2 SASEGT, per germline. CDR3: CASSEGGWTEAFF. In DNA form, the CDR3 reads TGTGCCAGCAGCGAGGGTGGATGGACTGAAGCTTTCTTT.

The CDR3 region is CASSVRGEAFF. Written as DNA, the CDR3 is TGTGCCAGCAGTGTTAGGGGTGAAGCTTTCTTT. The gene calls are TRBV25-1 and TRBJ1-1; D perhaps matches TRBD1 (5 bases). Germline-derived CDR1 and CDR2 are MGHDK and SYGVNS. The CDR3 extends over 11 amino acids. V dropped 4 bases and J dropped 7 bases, with 7 bases sitting between them.

The CDR3: CASSLRTQGTSFF. The CDR3 coding sequence is TGTGCCAGCAGCTTAAGGACTCAGGGGACGTCTTTCTTT. This rearrangement joins TRBV13 to TRBJ1-1; D perhaps matches TRBD1 (6 bases). There are 13 residues in the CDR3. Looked up from germline, CDR1 is PRHDT and CDR2 is FYEKMQ (reference sequence). V was cut by 2 bases and J by 12 bases, with 16 bases left in between.

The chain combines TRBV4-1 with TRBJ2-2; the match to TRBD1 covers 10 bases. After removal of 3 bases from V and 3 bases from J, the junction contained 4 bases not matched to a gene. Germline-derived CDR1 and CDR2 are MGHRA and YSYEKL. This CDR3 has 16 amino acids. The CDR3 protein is CASSQGTGDYTGELFF. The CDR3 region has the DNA TGCGCCAGCAGCCAGGGGACAGGGGACTACACCGGGGAGCTGTTTTTT.

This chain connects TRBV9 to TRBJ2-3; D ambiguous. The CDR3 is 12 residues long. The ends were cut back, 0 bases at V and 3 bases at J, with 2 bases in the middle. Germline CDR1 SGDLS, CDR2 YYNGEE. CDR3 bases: TGTGCCAGCAGCGTAGTAACAGATACGCAGTATTTT. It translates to CASSVVTDTQYF.

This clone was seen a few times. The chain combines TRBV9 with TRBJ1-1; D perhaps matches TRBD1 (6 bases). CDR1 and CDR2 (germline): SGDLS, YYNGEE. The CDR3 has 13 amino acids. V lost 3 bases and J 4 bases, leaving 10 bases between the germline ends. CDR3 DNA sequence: TGTGCCAGCAGCGGAACAGGGATCACTGAAGCTTTCTTT. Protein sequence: CASSGTGITEAFF. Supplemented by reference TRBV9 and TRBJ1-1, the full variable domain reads DSGVTQTPKHLITATGQRVTLRCSPRSGDLSVYWYQQSLDQGLQFLIQYYNGEERAKGNILERFSAQQFPDLHSELNLSSLELGDSALYFCASSGTGITEAFFGQGTRLTVV.

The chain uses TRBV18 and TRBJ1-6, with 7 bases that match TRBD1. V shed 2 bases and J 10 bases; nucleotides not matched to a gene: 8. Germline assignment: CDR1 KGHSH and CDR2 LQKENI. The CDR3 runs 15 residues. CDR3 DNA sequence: TGTGCCAGCTCACCAGGACAGGAGAGTTACTCACCCCTCCACTTT. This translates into CASSPGQESYSPLHF.